This T cell receptor (beta chain) was recovered during a study of metastatic and nonmetastatic thyroid tumors. Across the study: Comparative analysis of repertoires was undertaken across blood and tumor or nodule tissue obtained from malignant and benign thyroid patients.

V lost 0 bases and J lost 2, with 9 bases in between. CDR1 and CDR2 (germline): SGHNT, YENEEA. This CDR3 contains 15 residues. With regard to this clone: Its antigen is unidentified.

There were no patients who had received any treatment before thyroid surgery. General study points: Relative to benign nodules, malignant thyroid tumors were reportedly characterized by significantly elevated TCR beta diversity in blood and tumor.

TCRdb reassembled clones from the PCR reads with MiXCR. The table has fewer than 35,000 clones, 30% seen once; the top ten hold approximately 30%. Sequenced input: blood. The chain couples TRBV11-3 to TRBJ2-3; D call uncertain. The sequence was obtained from a female donor with papillary thyroid cancer or a benign thyroid nodule (not recorded which). Some clones in this sample may be carry-over from other donors' samples. CDR3 loop: CASSLEGRSTDTQYF. The CDR3 nucleotides are TGTGCCAGCAGCTTAGAGGGTAGATCCACAGATACGCAGTATTTT.